A single sample gave rise to the 25 T cell receptor beta chains below, sequenced in a study of cytomegalovirus exposure and HLA in healthy donors. A multiplex PCR was run with 60 Vbeta primers and 13 Jbeta primers. The protocol was immunoSEQ multiplex PCR, while the TCRdb copy is restricted to in-frame clones and leaves out a portion. The sample has under 150,000 clones, around 77% seen once; the top ten hold approximately 0.9%. The source material was PBMCs. These receptors all come from a woman in her sixties in good health and CMV-seronegative.

Worth noting for this clone: One end of the junction does not line up with germline, which may come from a read error. This chain connects TRBV28 to TRBJ2-7, with 13 nucleotides matching TRBD2. Germline CDR1 reads MDHEN; CDR2 reads SYDVKM. This CDR3 has 15 residues. This chain's CDR3 is CASSRLAGGSSEQYF. In DNA form, the CDR3 reads TGTGCCAGCAGCCGACTAGCGGGAGGCTCCTCCGAGCAGTACTTC.

CDR3: CATSTSLQTGHNEQFF. The CDR3 bases are TGTGCCACCAGCACTTCCCTCCAGACAGGTCACAATGAGCAGTTCTTC. The V and J genes are TRBV15 and TRBJ2-1, with a weak D call TRBD1 (6 bases). Germline lookup yields CDR1 LNHNV and CDR2 YYDKDF (reference sequence). Between the trimmed V and J ends, which lost 4 bases and 5 bases, there was a span of 18 bases. The CDR3 has 16 residues.

Concerning this clone itself: Germline and junction disagree at one end, which may indicate a read error. The chain is built from TRBV19 and TRBJ1-6; D possibly corresponds to TRBD1 (6 bases). CDR1 and CDR2 (germline): LNHDA, SQIVND (reference sequence). This CDR3 is 18 amino acids long. The CDR3 reads CASSIRIGWGRGFPPPHF. CDR3 nucleotide sequence: TGTGCCAGTAGTATCCGAATTGGATGGGGCAGGGGTTTTCCACCCCCCCACTTT.

This chain joins TRBV19 and TRBJ1-5; no reliable D call. Trimming cost V 4 bases and J 3 bases, with 19 bases left between them. Germline V lookup: CDR1 LNHDA, CDR2 SQIVND (reference sequence). This CDR3 has 17 residues. The CDR3 sequence is CASSTDRRLAPNQPQHF. CDR3 bases: TGTGCCAGTAGTACCGACCGGAGACTAGCCCCCAATCAGCCCCAGCATTTT.

The chain employs TRBV6-1 and TRBJ1-3; no clear D. Germline values: CDR1 MNHNS, CDR2 SASEGT. This CDR3 comprises 15 residues. Trimming cost V 7 bases and J 2 bases, with 15 bases left between them. CDR3 in amino acids: CASTPSVTPGNTIYF. The CDR3 coding sequence is TGTGCCAGCACCCCTTCGGTCACGCCTGGAAACACCATATATTTT.

The rearrangement links TRBV28 to TRBJ2-4, with 10 bases fitting TRBD1. This CDR3 region has 16 residues. Looked up from germline, CDR1 is MDHEN and CDR2 is SYDVKM. V was pared by 5 bases and J by 4 bases, with 8 bases of the junction left unmatched. The CDR3: CASSPSPDRGKNIQYF. The CDR3 DNA sequence: TGTGCCAGCAGTCCCAGCCCGGACAGGGGGAAAAACATTCAGTACTTC.

The chain joins TRBV28 to TRBJ1-2; 9 nucleotides match TRBD1. V shed 7 bases, J shed 4 bases, and the junction held 7 bases outside the gene matches. The CDR3 is 14 residues long. Germline CDR1 MDHEN, CDR2 SYDVKM. The chain's CDR3 is CASTSDRGGYGYTF. The CDR3 nucleotides are TGTGCCAGCACCTCAGACAGGGGGGGCTATGGCTACACCTTC.

This chain joins TRBV2 and TRBJ1-2; 7 bases match TRBD1. V shed 1 base, J shed 4 bases, and the junction held 6 bases outside the gene matches. Germline assignment: CDR1 SNHLY and CDR2 FYNNEI. The CDR3 contains 15 residues. Written as DNA, the CDR3 is TGTGCCAGCAGTGAAGAGGGGGCCACCCGCTATGGCTACACCTTC. Protein sequence: CASSEEGATRYGYTF.

The chain joins TRBV4-1 to TRBJ1-1; D not certain. This CDR3 spans 14 amino acids. The germline V gene has CDR1 MGHRA and CDR2 YSYEKL. Trimming took 0 bases from V and 11 from J, leaving 16 bases between them. CDR3 nucleotide sequence: TGCGCCAGCAGCCAAGATAATGGGCCCTCGTGGGCTTTCTTT. This sequence encodes CASSQDNGPSWAFF.

The chain joins TRBV6-1 to TRBJ2-3; D might be TRBD2 (6 bases). The V end lost 8 bases, the J end lost 1 base, and 16 bases lay between the germline ends. Germline lookup yields CDR1 MNHNS and CDR2 SASEGT. The CDR3 has 15 amino acids. The CDR3 DNA reads TGTGCCAGCTGCCTTGGCGGGGCTGGCACAGATACGCAGTATTTT. Translated: CASCLGGAGTDTQYF.

The chain links TRBV7-3 to TRBJ2-1; 10 bases map to TRBD2. This CDR3 has 16 residues. Germline trimming cut 0 bases from V and 10 bases from J; bases unmatched to any gene: 9. In germline, CDR1 is SGHTA, CDR2 FQGTGA. DNA for the CDR3: TGTGCCAGCAGCTTAACGAGCGGGAGGGCATTAGGGGAGCAGTTCTTC. It is translated as CASSLTSGRALGEQFF.

The chain joins TRBV7-8 to TRBJ2-7; 12 bases match TRBD1. Unmatched junction bases numbered 11, after V lost 7 bases and J lost 7 bases. The CDR3 is made up of 15 amino acids. CDR1 SGHVS and CDR2 FQNEAQ come from the germline V gene. Here the CDR3 DNA reads TGTGCCAGCAAAGCGGGACAGGGGGCATTAGGGGAGCAGTACTTC. It yields the protein CASKAGQGALGEQYF.

The chain recombines TRBV6-1 with TRBJ1-2; D ambiguous. V lost 0 bases to trimming and J lost 3 bases, with 8 bases between them. This CDR3 is 14 amino acids long. Germline V gene lookup returns CDR1 MNHNS and CDR2 SASEGT. CDR3 residues: CASSEASGDYGYTF. CDR3 nucleotide sequence: TGTGCCAGCAGTGAAGCGTCCGGAGACTATGGCTACACCTTC.

The table lists this clone with a few counts. This sequence joins TRBV13 and TRBJ1-2; possible D gene TRBD1, 5 bases. V lost 1 base to trimming and J lost 4 bases, with 13 bases between them. The CDR3 extends over 15 amino acids. CDR1 and CDR2 (germline): PRHDT, FYEKMQ (reference sequence). The CDR3 DNA reads TGTGCCAGCAGCTTAGTCGGGGGTATTGGCTATGGCTACACCTTC. Translating gives CASSLVGGIGYGYTF.

The chain has TRBV27 and TRBJ2-3; 12 bases are a match to TRBD2. Germline lookup yields CDR1 MNHEY and CDR2 SMNVEV (reference sequence). This CDR3 region has 16 residues. V was pared by 5 bases and J by 1 base, with 4 bases of the junction left unmatched. For the CDR3, the DNA is TGTGCCAGCAGTCTCCGACTAGCGGGGGGCACAGATACGCAGTATTTT. This encodes CASSLRLAGGTDTQYF.

This clone was observed a handful of times. This chain links TRBV7-9 with TRBJ2-1, with a tentative D call TRBD1 (5 bases). The germline V and J ends were trimmed by 2 bases and 9 bases, with 20 bases remaining between them. This CDR3 contains 16 residues. The germline V gene has CDR1 SEHNR and CDR2 FQNEAQ (reference sequence). The CDR3 region has the DNA TGTGCCAGCAGCTTAAGCGACAGTCTGTTGCTGGGTGAGCAGTTCTTC. Its protein product is CASSLSDSLLLGEQFF.

CDR3 coding DNA: TGTGCCAGCAGCTCCCGAGCGGGGGGGCCTCTCAATGAGCAGTTCTTC. Its translation: CASSSRAGGPLNEQFF. This chain connects TRBV7-2 to TRBJ2-1; 10 bases line up with TRBD2. Trimming cost V 4 bases and J 6 bases; bases outside gene matches: 9. The CDR3 extends over 16 amino acids. The germline CDR1 and CDR2 sequences are SGHTA and FQGNSA.

For this clone: The same CDR3 also results from other DNA sequences found in this sample. This chain joins TRBV28 and TRBJ1-2; 11 bases are shared with TRBD1. Trimming took 7 bases from V and 4 from J; bases not matched to a gene: 14. This CDR3 is 17 amino acids long. Looked up from germline, CDR1 is MDHEN and CDR2 is SYDVKM. CDR3 DNA: TGTGCCAGCACCCACAGGACAGGGGGCTTTCTGGGCTATGGCTACACCTTC. Protein product: CASTHRTGGFLGYGYTF.

This clone was seen only once. CDR3 nucleotide sequence: TGTGCCAGCAGTTACCCGGACAGGGCGGATAATTCACCCCTCCACTTT. Translation: CASSYPDRADNSPLHF. The V gene is TRBV6-6, the J gene TRBJ1-6, with 8 bases fitting TRBD1. The CDR3 is made up of 16 amino acids. The germline gives CDR1 MNHNY, CDR2 SVGAGI (reference sequence). With 2 bases clipped from V and 5 bases from J, the junction kept 5 bases outside the gene matches.

V gene TRBV15 combines with J gene TRBJ1-2; 9 bases are shared with TRBD1. There are 18 residues in the CDR3. Germline trimming cut 0 bases from V and 10 bases from J; bases unmatched to any gene: 18. Per germline, CDR1 LNHNV and CDR2 YYDKDF (reference sequence). CDR3 sequence reads: CATSRDIAWEGQGMDYTF. CDR3 nucleotide sequence: TGTGCCACCAGCAGAGATATAGCTTGGGAGGGACAGGGAATGGACTACACCTTC. The variable domain in full, with the rest retrieved from reference TRBV15 and TRBJ1-2, is DAMVIQNPRYQVTQFGKPVTLSCSQTLNHNVMYWYQQKSSQAPKLLFHYYDKDFNNEADTPDNFQSRRPNTSFCFLDIRSPGLGDTAMYLCATSRDIAWEGQGMDYTFGSGTRLTVV.

With respect to this clone: The same CDR3 also results from other DNA sequences found in this sample. The chain uses TRBV7-9 and TRBJ1-4, with TRBD1 as a possible D gene (6 bases). The CDR3 runs to 15 residues. Trimming stripped 5 bases from V and 0 bases from J, with 10 bases between. Germline V CDR1 and CDR2: SEHNR, FQNEAQ (reference sequence). The CDR3 nucleotides read TGTGCCAGCAGCACACGACAGGCAACTAATGAAAAACTGTTTTTT. It specifies CASSTRQATNEKLFF.

This clone was detected once. The chain has TRBV11-2 and TRBJ2-5; 13 nucleotides agree with TRBD2. The CDR3 totals 16 residues. CDR1 is SGHAT and CDR2 is FQNNGV in the germline V gene. V lost 5 bases, J lost 3 bases, and 6 bases stayed unmatched. The CDR3 is CASSITSGGAKETQYF. The CDR3 DNA follows: TGTGCCAGCAGCATCACTAGCGGGGGGGCTAAAGAGACCCAGTACTTC.

This clone has just a few counts. The V gene is TRBV27, the J gene TRBJ2-7, with 7 bases identical to TRBD1. The junction had 5 bases not matched to a gene; V was cut back by 4 bases and J by 2 bases. Germline CDR1 is MNHEY and CDR2 is SMNVEV (reference sequence). This CDR3 region has 14 residues. As DNA, the CDR3 is TGTGCCAGCAGTTCCCGGACAGGAGCCTACGAGCAGTACTTC. As protein: CASSSRTGAYEQYF.

The gene calls are TRBV5-4 and TRBJ2-7, with 7 positions matching TRBD2. V was clipped by 4 bases and J by 5 bases; unmatched bases: 6. The CDR3 length is 13 residues. Germline V gene sequence: CDR1 SGHNT, CDR2 YYREEE (reference sequence). CDR3 protein: CASSPGGRDEQYF. The CDR3 DNA reads as TGTGCCAGCAGCCCGGGGGGACGGGACGAGCAGTACTTC.

This chain links TRBV4-1 with TRBJ1-5, with D maybe TRBD1 (6 bases). Trimming took off 4 bases at V and 4 bases at J, with 14 bases between the two ends. The germline CDR1 and CDR2 sequences are MGHRA and YSYEKL. The CDR3 covers 15 residues. The chain's CDR3 is CASSLIQGPNQPQHF. The CDR3 DNA is TGCGCCAGCAGCCTAATACAGGGTCCAAATCAGCCCCAGCATTTT.